A selection of T cell receptor beta chains follows, all from one sample in a study of blood T cell repertoires in COVID-19. TCRdb keeps only in-frame clones here, not all; method: immunoSEQ multiplex PCR. The sample records approximately 200,000 clones, roughly 89% being singletons. Sequenced: PBMCs or T cells enriched from blood (not recorded which). These TCRs come from a man aged 18 to 29 with acute COVID-19. CDR3s include the opening cysteine and the closing phenylalanine or tryptophan. A D gene is named only where the DNA matches it firmly. Expanded clones get a size class; other rows say once, few or many, or leave the size out.

TRBJ1-1	TRBV6-5	-	16	-	TGTGCCAGCAGTTACTCGAGTTTTTTCAGGGTAGGTGAAGCTTTCTTT	CASSYSSFFRVGEAFF
TRBJ1-1	TRBV19	-	12	-	TGTGCCAGCCGGGACACGGGATTTGAAGCTTTCTTT	CASRDTGFEAFF
TRBJ1-5	TRBV28	few	14	TRBD1	TGTGCCAGCAGTTTCGGGACAGGAGATCAGCCCCAGCATTTT	CASSFGTGDQPQHF
TRBJ1-6	TRBV6-5	-	14	TRBD1	TGTGCCAGCAGTCCCCGACAGGGTAATTCACCCCTCCACTTT	CASSPRQGNSPLHF
TRBJ1-5	TRBV19	-	17	-	TGTGCCAGTAGGGGGGGGCAAGCTGGGGCAGGCAATCAGCCCCAGCATTTT	CASRGGQAGAGNQPQHF
TRBJ2-2	TRBV4-1	-	17	TRBD2	TGCGCCAGCAGCCATGTATACGGGACTAGCGACACCGGGGAGCTGTTTTTT	CASSHVYGTSDTGELFF
TRBJ1-2	TRBV3-1/TRBV3-2	-	15	-	TGTGCCAGCAGCCAAGATACGACAGCCCGATATGGCTACACCTTC	CASSQDTTARYGYTF
TRBJ2-7	TRBV6-4	once	16	-	TGTGCCAGCAGTGAACACCCAGGGGACCTTCTCTACGAGCAGTACTTC	CASSEHPGDLLYEQYF
TRBJ1-1	TRBV27	-	16	TRBD1	TGTGCCAGCAGCCCAGGGGGAAGGAGAGGAGGGACTGAAGCTTTCTTT	CASSPGGRRGGTEAFF
TRBJ1-4	TRBV11-2	-	14	-	TGTGCCAGCAGCTTTGGGCAGCCTAATGAAAAACTGTTTTTT	CASSFGQPNEKLFF
TRBJ1-2	TRBV7-2	-	13	TRBD1	TGTGCCAGCAGCCCAGGACAGGGAGGGGGCTACACCTTC	CASSPGQGGGYTF
TRBJ1-2	TRBV4-2	-	15	TRBD1	TGTGCCAGCAGCCAAGAACAGGGGGCTTCCTATGGCTACACCTTC	CASSQEQGASYGYTF
TRBJ2-5	TRBV7-3	-	15	TRBD1	TGTGCCAGCAGCTCCCGGGGACAGGTCACAGAGACCCAGTACTTC	CASSSRGQVTETQYF
TRBJ2-3	TRBV6-1	-	15	-	TGTGCCAGCAGTGAAGCGAGCGGTAGCACAGATACGCAGTATTTT	CASSEASGSTDTQYF
TRBJ2-1	TRBV11-3	once	13	-	TGTGCCAGCAGCCAGAGACTAGGGGATGAGCAGTTCTTC	CASSQRLGDEQFF
TRBJ1-1	TRBV24-1	-	15	-	TGTGCCACCAGTGACACAGGGCAGGGGAACACTGAAGCTTTCTTT	CATSDTGQGNTEAFF
TRBJ2-1	TRBV27	-	18	TRBD2	TGTGCCAGCAGTTTTTGGGGAACTAGCGGGAGTTCCTACAATGAGCAGTTCTTC	CASSFWGTSGSSYNEQFF
TRBJ1-6	TRBV3-1/TRBV3-2	once	15	-	TGTGCCAGCAGCCAGGGGGCCCTTGGGCATTCACCCCTCCACTTT	CASSQGALGHSPLHF
TRBJ2-1	TRBV28	-	16	-	TGTGCCAGCAGTGGGGAGCTACCTGGATCCTACAATGAGCAGTTCTTC	CASSGELPGSYNEQFF
TRBJ1-1	TRBV12-3/TRBV12-4	-	12	-	TGTGCCAGCAGTTTCTCAGGGTTCGAAGCTTTCTTT	CASSFSGFEAFF
TRBJ2-1	TRBV23-1	-	13	TRBD2	TGCGCCAGTCCAGGACTAGCGTACAATGAGCAGTTCTTC	CASPGLAYNEQFF
TRBJ2-7	TRBV5-1	few	18	-	TGCGCCAGCAGCTTGGGGGACTCTCCAGCTCTATCGGCCTACGAGCAGTACTTC	CASSLGDSPALSAYEQYF
TRBJ1-5	TRBV5-5	-	15	-	TGTGCCAGCAGCTTGGTTATGGGCAGCAATCAGCCCCAGCATTTT	CASSLVMGSNQPQHF
TRBJ2-7	TRBV6-5	-	15	-	TGTGCCAGCAGTTACTCGGTCCACGGGAGCTACGAGCAGTACTTC	CASSYSVHGSYEQYF
TRBJ1-5	TRBV28	once	15	-	TGTGCCAGCAGTTTATTCACAGGGAGCAATCAGCCCCAGCATTTT	CASSLFTGSNQPQHF
TRBJ2-7	TRBV27	once	13	-	TGTGCCAGTAGAATGTCGGGGGGCGCCGAGCAGTACTTC	CASRMSGGAEQYF
TRBJ2-2	TRBV28	once	15	TRBD1	TGTGCCAGCAGTTACGGGACAGGGGCTCCCGGGGAGCTGTTTTTT	CASSYGTGAPGELFF
TRBJ2-2	TRBV2	-	14	-	TGTGCCAGGACAGATATGTCGAACACCGGGGAGCTGTTTTTT	CARTDMSNTGELFF
TRBJ1-5	TRBV12-3/TRBV12-4	once	13	-	TGTGCCAGCTCCCGCAGCGAGAATCAGCCCCAGCATTTT	CASSRSENQPQHF
TRBJ1-2	TRBV6-5	-	13	TRBD1	TGTGCCAGCAGAGAGACAGGGGCCGGTGGCTACACCTTC	CASRETGAGGYTF
TRBJ2-1	TRBV11-3	-	15	TRBD2	TGTGCCAGCAGCTTGGGGGTGCTAGCGGGAGATGAGCAGTTCTTC	CASSLGVLAGDEQFF
TRBJ1-4	TRBV5-4	-	14	-	TGTGCCAGCAGCTTGGCGGGGTCCGTTGAAAAACTGTTTTTT	CASSLAGSVEKLFF
TRBJ2-3	TRBV6-4	-	20	TRBD2	TGTGCCAGCAGTGACACACCCGCCGGGACTAGCGGGAGGGCCGCAGATACGCAGTATTTT	CASSDTPAGTSGRAADTQYF
TRBJ2-5	TRBV4-3	-	17	-	TGCGCCAGCAGCCAAGATCGGGCAGGGGCAGCCGTGTCGACCCAGTACTTC	CASSQDRAGAAVSTQYF
TRBJ2-3	TRBV5-1	-	15	TRBD2	TGCGCCAGCAGCCTCGGACTAGCGGCCACAGATACGCAGTATTTT	CASSLGLAATDTQYF
TRBJ2-7	TRBV4-1	-	15	TRBD2	TGCGCCAGCAGCCATCCGGTAGCGGGCCGCTACGAGCAGTACTTC	CASSHPVAGRYEQYF
TRBJ1-3	TRBV7-9	few	15	-	TGTGCCAGCAGCTCCAACCGACGGGCTGGAAACACCATATATTTT	CASSSNRRAGNTIYF
TRBJ2-1	TRBV7-9	-	18	TRBD1	TGTGCCAGCAGCTTAGCGACAGGGGGCCCGCTCTCCTACAATGAGCAGTTCTTC	CASSLATGGPLSYNEQFF
TRBJ2-3	TRBV6-4	-	15	TRBD2	TGTGCCAGCAGTGAAACTAGCGGGGGCACAGATACGCAGTATTTT	CASSETSGGTDTQYF
TRBJ2-5	TRBV5-4	-	12	-	TGTGCCAGCAGCTTGCCAGCGGAGACCCAGTACTTC	CASSLPAETQYF
TRBJ1-4	TRBV13	few	15	TRBD1	TGTGCCAGCAGCCCCAGACAGGGGGCAGGGGAAAAACTGTTTTTT	CASSPRQGAGEKLFF
TRBJ2-7	TRBV28	-	12	-	TGTGCCAGCAGTTTAGGACGGGGCGAGCAGTACTTC	CASSLGRGEQYF
TRBJ2-3	TRBV5-4	-	14	TRBD1	TGTGCCAGCAGCCCTCGACAGGGAACAGATACGCAGTATTTT	CASSPRQGTDTQYF
TRBJ2-4	TRBV7-9	-	16	-	TGTGCCAGCAGCCTGGGGGGGCAGCCAGCCAAAAACATTCAGTACTTC	CASSLGGQPAKNIQYF
TRBJ1-6	TRBV11-2	-	16	-	TGTGCCAGCAGACGGCTGCAGGGTGCCTATAATTCACCCCTCCACTTT	CASRRLQGAYNSPLHF
TRBJ1-1	TRBV7-6	-	12	-	TGTGCCAGCAGCCCACAGGGTACTGAAGCTTTCTTT	CASSPQGTEAFF
TRBJ2-3	TRBV3-1/TRBV3-2	-	18	-	TGTGCCAGCAGCCAAGCCACCTGGGGCAAGGATGGCACAGATACGCAGTATTTT	CASSQATWGKDGTDTQYF
TRBJ2-1	TRBV25-1	few	12	TRBD1	TGTGCCAGTCGACAGGGAGCCAATGAGCAGTTCTTC	CASRQGANEQFF
TRBJ2-7	TRBV6-4	once	14	TRBD1	TGTGCCAGCACCGGACAGGGGACCTCCTACGAGCAGTACTTC	CASTGQGTSYEQYF
TRBJ2-1	TRBV12-3/TRBV12-4	-	13	-	TGTGCCAGCAGAACTTCGGGGGACAATGAGCAGTTCTTC	CASRTSGDNEQFF
TRBJ2-3	TRBV7-9	-	18	-	TGTGCCAGCAGCTCCCAGCCGGGACACCAAGGGCGCACAGATACGCAGTATTTT	CASSSQPGHQGRTDTQYF
TRBJ2-2	TRBV29-1	-	13	-	TGCAGCGTTGTGGGCCAAGACACCGGGGAGCTGTTTTTT	CSVVGQDTGELFF
TRBJ2-1	TRBV24-1	-	16	TRBD2	TGTGCCACCAGTGTCACACCGGGACTAGCTTACAATGAGCAGTTCTTC	CATSVTPGLAYNEQFF
TRBJ2-3	TRBV19	-	14	TRBD1	TGTGCCAGTACTCAGGGGGCGCAGGAGGATACGCAGTATTTT	CASTQGAQEDTQYF